This is a list of T cell receptor beta chains from one sample in a study of blood T cell repertoires in COVID-19. The table came from immunoSEQ multiplex PCR; TCRdb's copy has only in-frame clones and leaves some out. This sample carries tens of thousands of clones, more than 85% of them seen once, and the ten largest clones take around 35%. The specimen sequenced was peripheral blood. These TCRs come from a man aged 60-69 years with active or convalescent COVID-19. CDR3s include the opening cysteine and the closing phenylalanine or tryptophan. The order of the fields is D gene, clone size, J gene, CDR3 length, V gene, CDR3 protein, CDR3 DNA. The D gene is left open where the match is weak. The size of a clone is reported for some rows only, either as once, few or many, or as a class for expanded clones.

TRBD1,.,TRBJ1-2,14,TRBV7-3,CASSLTRDRGGYTF,TGTGCCAGCAGCTTAACGAGGGACAGGGGTGGCTACACCTTC
TRBD1,.,TRBJ2-5,14,TRBV5-1,CASSSVTGQETQYF,TGCGCCAGCAGCTCCGTGACAGGGCAAGAGACCCAGTACTTC
.,.,TRBJ2-5,15,TRBV7-3,CASSVGGRGGETQYF,TGTGCCAGCAGCGTAGGGGGAAGGGGCGGAGAGACCCAGTACTTC
TRBD1,.,TRBJ2-7,15,TRBV7-6,CASSAGTGVSYEQYF,TGTGCCAGCAGCGCCGGGACAGGGGTGTCCTACGAGCAGTACTTC
TRBD1,.,TRBJ2-7,14,TRBV18,CASSPGQDFYEQYF,TGTGCCAGCTCACCGGGACAGGACTTCTACGAGCAGTACTTC
TRBD1,.,TRBJ2-6,16,TRBV27,CASSRQGTSGANVLTF,TGTGCCAGCAGTCGACAGGGAACTTCTGGGGCCAACGTCCTGACTTTC
TRBD1,medium-sized,TRBJ2-1,16,TRBV18,CASSPPGTGVLYEQFF,TGTGCCAGCTCACCCCCCGGGACAGGGGTTTTATATGAGCAGTTCTTC
.,.,TRBJ1-1,15,TRBV19,CATTPPSDRDSEAFF,TGTGCCACTACACCACCCTCGGACAGAGACAGTGAAGCTTTCTTT
TRBD1,.,TRBJ1-2,14,TRBV7-8,CASSHDRGNYGYTF,TGTGCCAGCAGCCATGACAGGGGGAACTATGGCTACACCTTC
.,.,TRBJ2-7,13,TRBV10-3,CAISPTTSYEQYF,TGTGCCATCAGTCCCACCACTAGCTACGAGCAGTACTTC
TRBD2,.,TRBJ2-3,15,TRBV10-3,CAIKAGGRGSDTQYF,TGTGCCATCAAGGCAGGCGGGAGGGGGTCAGATACGCAGTATTTT
TRBD1,few,TRBJ1-3,14,TRBV29-1,CSVQQGAGGNTIYF,TGCAGCGTTCAGCAGGGGGCCGGTGGAAACACCATATATTTT
TRBD1,.,TRBJ1-1,14,TRBV27,CASSSSDRGTEAFF,TGTGCCAGCAGTTCATCAGACAGGGGGACTGAAGCTTTCTTT
.,.,TRBJ1-4,15,TRBV7-9,CASSLGGDLNEKLFF,TGTGCCAGCAGCTTAGGAGGCGACTTAAATGAAAAACTGTTTTTT
.,.,TRBJ2-5,13,TRBV11-3,CASSRGLFETQYF,TGTGCCAGCAGCCGTGGACTTTTCGAGACCCAGTACTTC
TRBD1,.,TRBJ1-4,14,TRBV18,CASSSGQPNEKLFF,TGTGCCAGCTCATCGGGACAGCCCAATGAAAAACTGTTTTTT
TRBD1,.,TRBJ1-1,15,TRBV10-3,CAISVHGQGSTEAFF,TGTGCCATCAGTGTACACGGACAGGGGAGCACTGAAGCTTTCTTT
TRBD1,once,TRBJ2-3,16,TRBV19,CASSILAGQATDTQYF,TGTGCCAGTAGCATCCTCGCGGGACAGGCCACAGATACGCAGTATTTT
TRBD2,few,TRBJ2-1,15,TRBV5-4,CASSILAGVANEQFF,TGTGCCAGCAGCATACTAGCGGGGGTTGCAAATGAGCAGTTCTTC
.,.,TRBJ2-1,15,TRBV19,CASSISSSTYNEQFF,TGTGCCAGTAGTATTTCGTCAAGTACTTACAATGAGCAGTTCTTC
TRBD1,few,TRBJ1-2,15,TRBV7-6,CASSLGQGGGYGYTF,TGTGCCAGCAGCTTGGGACAGGGAGGGGGCTATGGCTACACCTTC
TRBD2,.,TRBJ2-3,12,TRBV7-2,CASSFREDTQYF,TGTGCCAGCAGCTTCCGGGAGGACACGCAGTATTTT
TRBD2,.,TRBJ2-5,18,TRBV7-2,CASSLGTSGGVSEETQYF,TGTGCCAGCAGCTTAGGGACTAGCGGGGGGGTGAGCGAGGAGACCCAGTACTTC
.,.,TRBJ1-6,16,TRBV5-1,CASSPSQSSYNSPLHF,TGCGCCAGCAGCCCCTCACAGAGCTCCTATAATTCACCCCTCCACTTT
TRBD1,.,TRBJ2-7,12,TRBV6-5,CASRQGYYEQYF,TGTGCCAGTCGACAGGGTTACTACGAGCAGTACTTC
.,few,TRBJ2-1,17,TRBV7-2,CASSLAAGGGVNNEQFF,TGTGCCAGCAGCTTAGCGGCAGGAGGAGGGGTTAACAATGAGCAGTTCTTC
TRBD1,once,TRBJ1-2,14,TRBV28,CASRWTGVNYGYTF,TGTGCCAGCAGGTGGACAGGGGTCAACTATGGCTACACCTTC
TRBD1,.,TRBJ2-5,15,TRBV4-2,CASSQQDTGGETQYF,TGTGCCAGCAGCCAACAAGATACAGGGGGCGAGACCCAGTACTTC
.,.,TRBJ2-1,12,TRBV30,CAWRQGGNEQFF,TGTGCCTGGAGACAGGGGGGGAATGAGCAGTTCTTC
.,.,TRBJ2-7,15,TRBV7-8,CASSLTSGRTYEQYF,TGTGCCAGCAGCTTAACGTCAGGCAGAACCTACGAGCAGTACTTC
TRBD1,.,TRBJ2-1,14,TRBV19,CASSKIQGVNEQFF,TGTGCCAGTAGTAAAATACAGGGGGTGAATGAGCAGTTCTTC
.,.,TRBJ2-2,15,TRBV11-1,CASSSDSGSAGELFF,TGTGCCAGCAGCTCGGACTCGGGGTCGGCCGGGGAGCTGTTTTTT
.,.,TRBJ2-5,15,TRBV5-1,CASSSQASPTETQYF,TGCGCCAGCAGCTCCCAGGCATCCCCAACAGAGACCCAGTACTTC
TRBD1,.,TRBJ2-7,13,TRBV7-9,CASSPGTGDEQYF,TGTGCCAGCAGCCCCGGGACAGGGGACGAGCAGTACTTC
.,.,TRBJ2-1,17,TRBV5-1,CASSLVSRTVSYNEQFF,TGCGCCAGCAGCTTGGTGTCCCGGACAGTATCCTACAATGAGCAGTTCTTC
.,.,TRBJ1-1,16,TRBV7-9,CASSRGQGLMNTEAFF,TGTGCCAGCAGCCGAGGCCAGGGGTTGATGAACACTGAAGCTTTCTTT
.,.,TRBJ2-1,16,TRBV7-3,CASSLIGTGTYNEQFF,TGTGCCAGCAGCTTAATCGGGACTGGAACATACAATGAGCAGTTCTTC
TRBD2,.,TRBJ2-7,15,TRBV7-9,CASSFQSGRGYEQYF,TGTGCCAGCAGCTTTCAAAGCGGGAGGGGATACGAGCAGTACTTC
.,.,TRBJ1-4,13,TRBV28,CASRPRRNEKLFF,TGTGCCAGCAGACCTAGAAGGAATGAAAAACTGTTTTTT
.,.,TRBJ1-4,13,TRBV5-1,CASSPLNEEKLFF,TGCGCCAGCAGCCCCCTAAATGAGGAAAAACTGTTTTTT
.,.,TRBJ2-2,16,TRBV5-1,CASSLLTDLNTGELFF,TGCGCCAGCAGCTTACTGACAGACCTTAACACCGGGGAGCTGTTTTTT
TRBD1,.,TRBJ1-4,15,TRBV25-1,CASSGPGTGDEKLFF,TGTGCCAGCAGTGGCCCAGGGACAGGGGATGAAAAACTGTTTTTT
TRBD2,.,TRBJ2-1,15,TRBV19,CASGSGGSIYNEQFF,TGTGCCAGTGGTTCGGGCGGGAGTATCTACAATGAGCAGTTCTTC
TRBD2,.,TRBJ2-3,15,TRBV7-2,CASSQASGGRDTQYF,TGTGCCAGCAGCCAAGCTAGCGGGGGGAGGGATACGCAGTATTTT
.,.,TRBJ2-4,11,TRBV6-5,CASTAENIQYF,TGTGCCAGCACCGCGGAGAACATTCAGTACTTC
TRBD2,.,TRBJ2-1,15,TRBV10-3,CAISESLAGVGEQFF,TGTGCCATCAGTGAGAGTCTAGCGGGAGTTGGGGAGCAGTTCTTC
.,few,TRBJ2-5,12,TRBV2,CASVRESETQYF,TGTGCCAGCGTCCGGGAATCAGAGACCCAGTACTTC
TRBD1,.,TRBJ2-7,14,TRBV5-1,CASSLDRGRDEQYF,TGCGCCAGCAGCTTGGACAGGGGGCGCGACGAGCAGTACTTC
.,.,TRBJ1-3,17,TRBV11-2,CASSLVATGTLGNTIYF,TGTGCCAGCAGCTTAGTCGCCACCGGGACACTAGGAAACACCATATATTTT
TRBD2,.,TRBJ2-7,15,TRBV5-4,CASSFPGLPSYEQYF,TGTGCCAGCAGCTTCCCGGGACTACCATCCTACGAGCAGTACTTC
TRBD1,.,TRBJ1-6,13,TRBV7-9,CASSVTGDSPLHF,TGTGCCAGCAGCGTAACAGGGGATTCACCCCTCCACTTT
.,.,TRBJ1-5,12,TRBV20-1,CSASSTNQPQHF,TGCAGTGCTAGTAGTACAAACCAGCCCCAGCATTTT